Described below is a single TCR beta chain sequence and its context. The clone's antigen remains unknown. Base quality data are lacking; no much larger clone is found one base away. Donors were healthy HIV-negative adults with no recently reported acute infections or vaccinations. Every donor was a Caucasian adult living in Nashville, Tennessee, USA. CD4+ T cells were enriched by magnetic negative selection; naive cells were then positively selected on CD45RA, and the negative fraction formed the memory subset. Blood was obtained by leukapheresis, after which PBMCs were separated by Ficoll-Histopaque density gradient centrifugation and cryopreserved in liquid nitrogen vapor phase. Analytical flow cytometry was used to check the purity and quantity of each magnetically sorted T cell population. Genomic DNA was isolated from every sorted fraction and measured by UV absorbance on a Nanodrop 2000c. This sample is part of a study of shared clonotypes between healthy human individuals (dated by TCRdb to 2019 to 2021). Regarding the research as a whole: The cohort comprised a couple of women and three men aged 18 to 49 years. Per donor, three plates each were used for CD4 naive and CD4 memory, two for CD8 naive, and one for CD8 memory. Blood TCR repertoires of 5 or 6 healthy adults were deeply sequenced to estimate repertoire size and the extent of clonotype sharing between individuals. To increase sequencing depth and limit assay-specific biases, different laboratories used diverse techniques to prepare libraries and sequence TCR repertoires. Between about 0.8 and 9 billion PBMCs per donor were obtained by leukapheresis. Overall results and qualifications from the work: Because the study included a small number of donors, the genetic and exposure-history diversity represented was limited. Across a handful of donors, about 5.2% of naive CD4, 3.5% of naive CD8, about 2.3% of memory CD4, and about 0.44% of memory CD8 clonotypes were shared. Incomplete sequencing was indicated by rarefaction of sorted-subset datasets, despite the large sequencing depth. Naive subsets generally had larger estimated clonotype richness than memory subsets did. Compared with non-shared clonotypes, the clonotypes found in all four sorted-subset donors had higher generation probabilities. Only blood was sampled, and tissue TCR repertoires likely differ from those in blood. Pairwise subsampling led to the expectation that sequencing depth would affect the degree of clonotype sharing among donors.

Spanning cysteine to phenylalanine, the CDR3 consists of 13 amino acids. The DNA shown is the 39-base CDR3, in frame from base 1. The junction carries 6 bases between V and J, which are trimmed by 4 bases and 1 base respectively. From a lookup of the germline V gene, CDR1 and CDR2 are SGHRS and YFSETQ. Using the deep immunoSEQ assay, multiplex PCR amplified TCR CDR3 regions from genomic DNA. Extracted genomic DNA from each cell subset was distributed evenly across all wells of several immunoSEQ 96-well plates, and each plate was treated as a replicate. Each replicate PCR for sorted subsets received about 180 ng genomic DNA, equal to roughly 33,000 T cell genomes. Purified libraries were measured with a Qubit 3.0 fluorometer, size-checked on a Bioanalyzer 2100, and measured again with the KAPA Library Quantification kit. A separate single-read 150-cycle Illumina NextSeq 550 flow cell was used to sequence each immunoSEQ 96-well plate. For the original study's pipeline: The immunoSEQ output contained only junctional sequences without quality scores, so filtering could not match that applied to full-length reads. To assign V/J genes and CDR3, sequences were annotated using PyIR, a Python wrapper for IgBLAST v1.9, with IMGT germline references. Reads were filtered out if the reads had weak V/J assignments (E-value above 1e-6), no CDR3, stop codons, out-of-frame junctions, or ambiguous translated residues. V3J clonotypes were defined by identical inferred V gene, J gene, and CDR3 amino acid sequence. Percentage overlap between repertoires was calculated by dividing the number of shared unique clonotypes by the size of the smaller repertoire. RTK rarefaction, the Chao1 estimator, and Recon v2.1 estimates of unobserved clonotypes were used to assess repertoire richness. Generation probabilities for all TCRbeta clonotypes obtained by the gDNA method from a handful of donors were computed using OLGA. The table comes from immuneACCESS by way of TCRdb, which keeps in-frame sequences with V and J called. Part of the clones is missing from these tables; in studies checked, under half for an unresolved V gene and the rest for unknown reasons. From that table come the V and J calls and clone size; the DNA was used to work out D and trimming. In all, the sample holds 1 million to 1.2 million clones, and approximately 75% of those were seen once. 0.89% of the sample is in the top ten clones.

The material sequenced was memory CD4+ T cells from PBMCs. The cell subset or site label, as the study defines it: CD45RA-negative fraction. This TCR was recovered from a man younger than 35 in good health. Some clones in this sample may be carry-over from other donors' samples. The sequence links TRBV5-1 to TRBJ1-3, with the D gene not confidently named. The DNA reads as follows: TGCGCCAGCAGCCCAGAGTCTGGAAACACCATATATTTT. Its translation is CASSPESGNTIYF. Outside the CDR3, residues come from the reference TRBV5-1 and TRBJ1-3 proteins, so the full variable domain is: KAGVTQTPRYLIKTRGQQVTLSCSPISGHRSVSWYQQTPGQGLQFLFEYFSETQRNKGNFPGRFSGRQFSNSRSEMNVSTLELGDSALYLCASSPESGNTIYFGEGSWLTVV.